This TCR beta chain is from a study of molecular identifiers for immune sequencing clone quantification (dated by TCRdb to the late 2010s). Context from the whole study: For a replicate experiment, the RNA from either 20,000 or 100,000 naive CD8 T cells was divided into five aliquots, and four of those aliquots went on to sequencing. This methods study benchmarked molecular-identifier clustering-based TCR repertoire sequencing (MIDCIRS) and TCR RNA copy counting, using CD8 T cells to do so.

V gives up 3 bases and J gives up 12 bases, and the segment between their germline ends measures 18 bases. From its cysteine to its phenylalanine, the CDR3 spans 13 amino acids. Only the CDR3 part of the read is kept: 39 bases, read in frame from the first base. As encoded in the germline V gene (reference sequence), CDR1 is LNHDA while CDR2 is SQIVND. This clonotype was picked up a small number of times. Its antigen remains undetermined. Base quality data are lacking; no much larger clone is found one base away. Libraries of naive CD8 T cells were built from 20,000 to 1,000,000 sorted cells, with 10%, 30% or 50% of the purified RNA used. On a BD FACSAria II, naive CD8 T cells were FACS-sorted as CD8+CD4-CCR7+CD45RA+ and collected into RLT Plus buffer. To test detection sensitivity, Jurkat RNA equal to some 11 TCR copies was added to samples of about 20,000-1,000,000 naive CD8 T cells. Enrichment of CD8 T cells was performed with RosetteSep CD8+ T Cell Enrichment Cocktail and Ficoll-Paque, after which ACK red cell lysis was carried out.

Receptors were amplified or captured by PCR. For sequencing, a NextSeq 500 was employed. Preparation of bulk TCR libraries followed a previously described approach, with the TCR primers listed in Table S5. The Qiagen AllPrep DNA/RNA kit was used to purify total RNA. Reads from multiple sequencing runs of the same library were pooled before analysis. The study's own analysis went as follows. Reads were retained only if the reads had an exact TCR constant sequence, and the retained reads were trimmed to 150 nt and grouped according to their 12-nt molecular barcodes. Within each barcode group, reads were sub-clustered at a 15% Levenshtein threshold, and quality-weighted consensus sequences were built per RNA molecule. Non-functional sequences were removed, as were lower-count sequences one edit away from another. Based on fitting two negative binomial distributions, any barcode sub-cluster with under 20% of the maximum read count was discarded. TCRdb redid the processing of the public reads, applying fastp at Q25 and MiXCR, and retained in-frame beta chains. Rows matching on CDR3 protein sequence are summarized as one entry with the most common DNA and genes. The V and J calls were determined by TCRdb, not by the authors. The sample table records about 510,000 distinct CDR3 sequences; about a quarter of these occur just once. The top ten constitute around 0.76% of the sample.

Overall results and qualifications from the work: Without barcode sub-clustering, chimeric consensus sequences inflated TCR diversity; chimeras reached as high as 47%. Highly expanded clone sizes could be underestimated if identical TCR molecules share a barcode. Even against a background of about a million naive CD8 T cells, spiked-in Jurkat TCR RNA amounting to a single cell's worth was reported to be detectable. The naive libraries included spiked-in Jurkat TCR RNA (around 10 copies' worth), and this RNA is not part of the donor repertoire. In CMV-specific effector cells, over 97% of molecules were held by clones above 20 RNA copies, whereas under 1% of molecules were held by such clones in naive cells. Modeling estimated about 2.8 recovered TCR RNA copies per cell, compared with about 9.8 by digital PCR, which implies 25% to 30% capture efficiency.

The chain was built from TRBV19 and TRBJ2-7, and perhaps TRBD1 as D gene, on 5 matching bases. This TCR derives from a human donor in good health. Some libraries in this study had Jurkat cell RNA spiked in. Material: naive CD8+ T cells from blood, with Jurkat cell RNA spiked in. The cell subset or site label on this specimen signifies: FACS-sorted CD8+CD4-CCR7+CD45RA+ naive T cells. The DNA sequence is given as TGTGCCAGTAGTATGGTCCAGGGCAACTTCTTGTACTTC. This sequence encodes CASSMVQGNFLYF.